A single sample gave rise to the 20 T cell receptor beta chains below, sequenced in a study of T cell clonality in common variable immunodeficiency. General study results and limits: Reportedly, TCR beta sequences from common variable immunodeficiency showed fewer deletions and N-nucleotide insertions.

Clones were sequenced by immunoSEQ multiplex PCR, and TCRdb holds only the in-frame ones, with some missing. The sample was found to contain around 28,000 clones, and every one recurs. What these receptors recognize is not known. The sequenced sample consisted of peripheral blood mononuclear cells. Source of these receptors: a human donor with common variable immunodeficiency.

This clone was recorded at least ten times. Read sequence stops 3 residues before the CDR3 end, and the germline J gene provides the missing end. The chain carries TRBV9 and TRBJ2-5, with 9 nucleotides matching TRBD2. V shed 4 bases and J 5 bases; nucleotides not matched to a gene: 12. There are 16 residues in the CDR3. The germline V gene has CDR1 SGDLS and CDR2 YYNGEE. CDR3: CASSPILAGRRETQYF. The sequenced part of the CDR3 DNA is TGTGCCAGCAGCCCGATTCTAGCGGGGCGTCGGGAGACC.

This clone has a handful of counts. The observed sequence ends 3 residues before the CDR3 terminus, with the missing tail filled in from the germline J gene. This sequence joins TRBV7-6 and TRBJ2-3; D is undetermined. V was cut by 4 bases and J by 8 bases, with 16 bases left in between. This CDR3 spans 14 amino acids. Germline CDR1 reads SGHVS; CDR2 reads FNYEAQ. This CDR3 is CASSSYLETGTQYF. The CDR3 DNA, read in part, is TGTGCCAGCAGCTCCTACCTGGAAACGGGTACG.

In its sample, this clone was seen many times. The read gets to within 3 residues of the CDR3 end, and the germline J gene fills in the rest. The gene calls are TRBV4-1 and TRBJ2-5; the D gene is possibly TRBD2 (6 bases). Per germline, CDR1 MGHRA and CDR2 YSYEKL. The ends were cut back, 10 bases at V and 2 bases at J, with 14 bases in the middle. This CDR3 comprises 13 residues. The CDR3 sequence is CATAVAEQETQYF. Incomplete CDR3 DNA: TGCGCCACCGCGGTAGCGGAACAAGAGACC.

This clone came up many times. The DNA ends 3 residues before the CDR3 does, and the rest of the CDR3 is filled in from the germline J gene. The chain uses TRBV7-2 and TRBJ2-3, with D maybe TRBD2 (6 bases). Trimming took off 5 bases at V and 4 bases at J, with 16 bases between the two ends. CDR3 size: 15 residues. CDR1 is SGHTA, CDR2 FQGNSA, per germline. The covered CDR3 bases are TGTGCCAGCAGCCTGGGACTTAGCCCCGCAGATACG. As protein: CASSLGLSPADT. The whole CDR3 sequence reads CASSLGLSPADTQYF.

There are many counts of this clone. The read comes to an end 3 residues before the CDR3 does, leaving the germline J gene to fill in the end. The chain couples TRBV12-3 or TRBV12-4 to TRBJ1-6, with a possible D match to TRBD1 (6 bases). This CDR3 contains 16 residues. Trimming left V 5 bases short and J 0 bases short, with 11 bases between. The sequenced CDR3 bases are TGTGCCAGCAGTCCCACAGGGAGCTCCTATAATTCACCC. This translates into CASSPTGSSYNSP. The CDR3, in full, reads CASSPTGSSYNSPLHF.

By share of the sample, this clone is medium-sized. From the germline J gene comes the end of the CDR3, since the read stops 3 residues before it. The gene calls are TRBV2 and TRBJ2-3; 7 bases fit TRBD2. CDR3 size: 15 residues. Trimming cost V 10 bases and J 2 bases; bases outside gene matches: 12. Germline CDR1 is SNHLY and CDR2 is FYNNEI. CDR3 region: CAIYTAGKHTDTQYF. The DNA read from the CDR3 is TGTGCCATATACACAGCGGGGAAGCACACAGATACG.

This clone was counted many times. The read halts 3 residues ahead of the CDR3 end, with the missing end drawn from the germline J gene. V is TRBV10-3 and J is TRBJ1-1, with a tentative D call TRBD1 (5 bases). The CDR3 runs 15 residues. Germline CDR1 is ENHRY and CDR2 is SYGVKD. V shed 2 bases and J shed 3 bases, with 13 bases lying between them. Incomplete CDR3 DNA: TGTGCCATCAGTGAGCGCGGGGCGACGGACACTGAA. This gives the protein CAISERGATDTE. The full CDR3 protein reads CAISERGATDTEAFF.

This clone was counted only a few times. With the read ending 3 residues before the CDR3 end, the germline J gene is used to fill in that end. The genes are TRBV20-1 and TRBJ2-1; 12 bases agree with TRBD2. With 3 bases clipped from V and 6 bases from J, the junction kept 12 bases outside the gene matches. CDR1 is DFQATT and CDR2 is SNEGSKA in the germline V gene (reference sequence). The CDR3 contains 17 residues. The sequenced CDR3 bases are TGCAGTGCTAGTTTAGGGCCTAGCGGGGGGGCGGGCAATGAG. Protein: CSASLGPSGGAGNE. The complete CDR3 sequence is CSASLGPSGGAGNEQFF.

This clone was seen more than once but under ten times. The observed sequence ends 3 residues before the CDR3 terminus, with the missing tail filled in from the germline J gene. The chain is built from TRBV19 and TRBJ1-2, with 9 bases that match TRBD1. The CDR3 has 14 amino acids. The germline V gene encodes CDR1 LNHDA and CDR2 SQIVND (reference sequence). Trimming at V came to 5 bases and at J to 5 bases, leaving 6 bases not matched to a gene. CDR3 DNA (partial): TGTGCCAGTAGTTGGACAGGGGAATATTATGGC. Its protein product is CASSWTGEYYG. The whole CDR3 protein is CASSWTGEYYGYTF.

For this clone: Read sequence stops 3 residues before the CDR3 end, and the germline J gene provides the missing end. The gene calls are TRBV19 and TRBJ2-2, with 8 bases aligning to TRBD1. CDR3 length: 15 amino acids. CDR1 LNHDA and CDR2 SQIVND come from the germline V gene (reference sequence). V was clipped by 3 bases and J by 3 bases; unmatched bases: 3. CDR3 region: CASSIARGHTGELFF. Incomplete CDR3 DNA: TGTGCCAGTAGTATTGCCAGGGGGCACACCGGGGAG.

This clone was picked up many times. The CDR3 is cut off 3 residues early in the read; its end comes from the germline J gene. The chain carries TRBV20-1 and TRBJ1-5, with no clear D. Germline-derived CDR1 and CDR2 are DFQATT and SNEGSKA (reference sequence). This CDR3 has 15 residues. Trimming removed 5 bases from V and 1 base from J, with 15 bases in between. CDR3 bases read: TGCAGTGCTCCCGCCCAGGTTCAGAGCAATCAGCCC. Its protein is CSAPAQVQSNQP. The full CDR3 is CSAPAQVQSNQPQHF.

This clone was seen at least ten times. The read ends 3 residues early relative to the CDR3; the germline J gene fills the gap. The rearrangement links TRBV7-3 to TRBJ2-5; maybe TRBD2 (6 bases). Per germline, CDR1 SGHTA and CDR2 FQGTGA. The V and J ends lost 5 bases and 7 bases respectively, with 14 bases between them. The CDR3 has 13 residues. CDR3 region: CASSLRRAGTQYF. The sequenced CDR3 bases are TGTGCCAGCAGCCTTCGGAGGGCGGGGACC.

Ten or more counts support this clone. The CDR3 goes on 3 residues after the read ends, and that part is filled in from the germline J gene. This chain connects TRBV29-1 to TRBJ1-1, with a tentative D call TRBD1 (6 bases). Trimming cost V 6 bases and J 6 bases, with 17 bases left between them. The CDR3 has 13 amino acids. Germline V gene sequence: CDR1 SQVTM, CDR2 ANQGSEA. CDR3 DNA (partial): TGCAGCGTGGGGGCCAGGGCCATCCCTGAA. This translates into CSVGARAIPE. The whole CDR3 reads CSVGARAIPEAFF.

As regards this clone: The read comes to an end 3 residues before the CDR3 does, leaving the germline J gene to fill in the end. The chain is built from TRBV10-2 and TRBJ1-5; D is unclear. Per the germline V gene, CDR1 is WSHSY and CDR2 is SAAADI. The CDR3 extends over 13 amino acids. The CDR3 protein is CASSESRVNPQHF. The sequenced part of the CDR3 DNA is TGCGCCAGCAGTGAGTCACGGGTTAATCCC.

Remarks on this clone: The read ends 3 residues early relative to the CDR3; the germline J gene fills the gap. This rearrangement joins TRBV19 to TRBJ2-2; D is unresolved. Between the trimmed V and J ends, which lost 3 bases and 4 bases, there was a span of 18 bases. CDR1 and CDR2 (germline): LNHDA, SQIVND (reference sequence). The length of the CDR3 is 17 residues. The CDR3 bases that were read are TGTGCCAGTAGTATTTTTAGTGGCGGTCCCGCCACCGGGGAG. This encodes CASSIFSGGPATGE. The complete CDR3 sequence is CASSIFSGGPATGELFF.

On this clone itself: The read is 3 residues too short to cover the CDR3 end, so that end is filled in from the germline J gene. The J gene is TRBJ2-2, the V gene TRBV19; 9 positions match TRBD1. The germline V gene encodes CDR1 LNHDA and CDR2 SQIVND (reference sequence). The V and J ends lost 8 bases and 5 bases, in that order; junction bases with no gene match: 12. This CDR3 contains 16 residues. The part of the CDR3 DNA that was read is TGTGCCAGTCAGCTGTGGGGACAGGGAGGTACCGGGGAG. Translated: CASQLWGQGGTGE. The whole CDR3 protein reads CASQLWGQGGTGELFF.

This clone was found many times. The read comes to an end 3 residues before the CDR3 does, leaving the germline J gene to fill in the end. J is TRBJ1-3 and V is TRBV18; D gene unclear. The length of the CDR3 is 13 residues. Germline CDR1 is KGHSH and CDR2 is LQKENI. Trimming stripped 6 bases from V and 3 bases from J, with 9 bases between. The chain's CDR3 is CASSQSYGNTIYF. The part of the CDR3 DNA that was read is TGTGCCAGCTCTCAGAGTTATGGAAACACC.

Turning to this clone: The read comes to an end 3 residues before the CDR3 does, leaving the germline J gene to fill in the end. The J gene is TRBJ2-7, the V gene TRBV7-6; D assignment may be TRBD1 or TRBD2 (7 bases each). Trimming pared 0 bases from V and 5 bases from J, leaving 17 bases between. The germline CDR1 and CDR2 sequences are SGHVS and FNYEAQ. The CDR3 runs to 16 residues. The sequenced part of the CDR3 DNA is TGTGCCAGCAGCTTAGCTTTAGGGGGAGGGGGCCACGAG. Translated, it gives CASSLALGGGGHE. The CDR3 in full is CASSLALGGGGHEQYF.

In its sample, this clone was seen many times. The read terminates 3 residues before the CDR3 end, so the remaining end is supplied by the germline J gene. The chain uses TRBV7-2 and TRBJ2-7; D not resolved. The CDR3 has 14 amino acids. From germline, CDR1 is SGHTA and CDR2 FQGNSA. Trimming took off 7 bases at V and 0 bases at J, with 13 bases between the two ends. The chain's CDR3 is CASKVGSSSYEQYF. The CDR3 DNA, read in part, is TGTGCCAGCAAGGTTGGCAGTTCCTCCTACGAG.

Only a few counts were recorded for this clone. The CDR3 is cut off 3 residues early in the read; its end comes from the germline J gene. The rearrangement joins TRBV19 to TRBJ2-2, with TRBD1 identical over 12 bases. Germline CDR1 LNHDA, CDR2 SQIVND (reference sequence). V lost 3 bases to trimming and J lost 7 bases; unmatched junction nucleotides: 6. CDR3 length equals 16 residues. Incomplete CDR3 DNA: TGTGCCAGTAGTATGGGGACAGGGGGCAACCACGGGGAG. It is translated as CASSMGTGGNHGE. The whole CDR3 protein is CASSMGTGGNHGELFF. Looking up the rest from reference TRBV19 and TRBJ2-2 gives the full variable domain: DGGITQSPKYLFRKEGQNVTLSCEQNLNHDAMYWYRQDPGQGLRLIYYSQIVNDFQKGDIAEGYSVSREKKESFPLTVTSAQKNPTAFYLCASSMGTGGNHGELFFGEGSRLTVL.